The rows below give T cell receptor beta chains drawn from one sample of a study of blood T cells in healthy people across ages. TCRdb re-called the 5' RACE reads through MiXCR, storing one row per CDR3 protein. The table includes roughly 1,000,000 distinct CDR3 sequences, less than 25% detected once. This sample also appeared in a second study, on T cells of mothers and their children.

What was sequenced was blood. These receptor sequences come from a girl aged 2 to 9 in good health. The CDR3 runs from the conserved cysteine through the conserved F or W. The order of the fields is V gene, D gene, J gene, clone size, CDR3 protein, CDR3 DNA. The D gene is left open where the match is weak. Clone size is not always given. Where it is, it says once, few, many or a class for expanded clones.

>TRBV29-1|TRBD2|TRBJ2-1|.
CSVTRTSGGADEQFF
TGCAGCGTCACCCGGACTAGCGGGGGGGCAGATGAGCAGTTCTTC
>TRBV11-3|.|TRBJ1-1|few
CASSSSGEAFF
TGTGCCAGCAGCTCCTCCGGTGAAGCTTTCTTT
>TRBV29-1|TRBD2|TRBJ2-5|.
CSVVGASGAQETQYF
TGCAGCGTTGTTGGGGCTAGCGGGGCCCAAGAGACCCAGTACTTC
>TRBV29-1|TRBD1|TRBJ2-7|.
CSVAGQGIHEQYF
TGCAGCGTTGCGGGACAGGGGATCCACGAGCAGTACTTC
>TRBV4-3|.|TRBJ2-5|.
CASSQGWPPTGETQYF
TGCGCCAGCAGCCAAGGGTGGCCGCCAACGGGAGAGACCCAGTACTTC
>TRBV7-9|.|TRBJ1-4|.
CASSLRLDGDNEKLFF
TGTGCCAGCAGTCTCCGCCTGGACGGAGATAACGAAAAACTGTTTTTT
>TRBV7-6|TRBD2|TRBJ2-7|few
CASSSETGLGYEQYF
TGTGCCAGCAGCTCGGAAACCGGACTAGGCTACGAGCAGTACTTC
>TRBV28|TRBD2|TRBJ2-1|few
CASSFGTSGMDEQFF
TGTGCCAGCAGTTTTGGGACTAGCGGGATGGATGAGCAGTTCTTC
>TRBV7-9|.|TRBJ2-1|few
CASSLKLNSYNEQFF
TGCGCCAGCAGCCTAAAACTGAATTCCTACAATGAGCAGTTCTTC
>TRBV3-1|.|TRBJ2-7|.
CASSPQGVFPYEQYF
TGTGCCAGCAGCCCCCAAGGGGTGTTCCCCTACGAGCAGTACTTC
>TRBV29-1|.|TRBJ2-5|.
CSVEDNLAPIQETQYF
TGCAGCGTTGAAGATAACCTAGCGCCCATCCAAGAGACCCAGTACTTC
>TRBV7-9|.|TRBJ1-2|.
CASSIERLSNDYGYPF
TGTGCCAGCAGTATCGAACGGCTATCGAACGACTATGGCTACCCCTTC
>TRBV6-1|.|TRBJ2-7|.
CASSETGSLYEQYF
TGTGCCAGCAGTGAAACGGGATCCCTCTACGAGCAGTACTTC
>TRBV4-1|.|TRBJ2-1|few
CASSQGTQGGYNEQFF
TGCGCCAGCAGCCAAGGAACACAGGGAGGATACAATGAGCAGTTCTTC
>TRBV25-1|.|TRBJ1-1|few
CASSTRVGTEAFF
TGTGCCAGCAGTACCCGCGTGGGGACTGAAGCTTTCTTT
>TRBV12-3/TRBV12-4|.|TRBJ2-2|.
CASSPVFWDTGELFF
TGTGCCAGCAGCCCAGTGTTTTGGGACACCGGGGAGCTGTTTTTT
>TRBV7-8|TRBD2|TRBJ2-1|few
CASSEGPGLASNEQFF
TGTGCCAGCAGCGAGGGACCGGGACTAGCGTCCAATGAGCAGTTCTTC
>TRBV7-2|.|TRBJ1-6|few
CASSLDGSYNSPLHF
TGTGCCAGCAGCTTAGATGGCTCCTATAATTCACCCCTCCACTTT